The present entry profiles one T cell receptor beta chain with its context. Antigen unknown. This table comes from immunoSEQ multiplex PCR, and its TCRdb copy is limited to in-frame clones, with some not included. The table includes roughly 23,000 clones, approximately 97% detected once. This record belongs to a study of T cells after posttransplantation cyclophosphamide. Study-wide results and caveats: Later post-transplant blood repertoires were often dominated by donor CD8+ memory clones.

Germline V gene data show CDR1 as SGHVS and CDR2 as FQNEAQ. This CDR3 is built from 14 residues. The ends lost 3 bases at V and 3 bases at J; junction bases unmatched: 4. The naive gate required viable CD3+CD4+ or CD3+CD8+ cells with CCR7+CD45RA+CD45RO-CD95-CD27+CD28+ phenotype. The sequenced sample was naive CD4+ T cells sorted from PBMCs. J is TRBJ1-1 and V is TRBV7-8; 7 nucleotides match TRBD1. The TCR originated in a man aged 50 to 59 in good health, CMV-negative, and a related stem cell transplant donor. CDR3 residues: CASSFLRGDTEAFF. CDR3 nucleotides: TGTGCCAGCAGCTTCCTCAGGGGGGACACTGAAGCTTTCTTT.